This T cell receptor (beta chain) originates from a study of identifying expanded T cells in peripheral blood. A note on this clone: Its specificity is unknown.

Some clones are missing from TCRdb's copy, which holds only in-frame ones; the method was immunoSEQ multiplex PCR. Seen here are about 91,000 clones, more than 70% observed once, and the top ten hold roughly 3.9%. Healthy donors had no documented immune events, such as infections, while sampled. The CDR3 has 15 residues. With V trimmed by 2 bases and J by 0 bases, 2 bases remained unmatched. Germline values: CDR1 SGHRS, CDR2 YFSETQ. General study results and limits: Clone count variance between roughly 2-week samples rose with total template count. Around 1.2 clones differed between technical replicates, versus approximately 17 and 20 over time.

The chain links TRBV5-1 to TRBJ2-1; the match to TRBD2 covers 7 bases. Sequencing was done on a sample of blood. The origin of this receptor is a person aged 18 to 70 in good health. The CDR3 coding sequence is TGCGCCAGCAGCTTAAGGACTAGCTCCTACAATGAGCAGTTCTTC. It translates to CASSLRTSSYNEQFF. The full variable domain, its missing parts supplied by reference TRBV5-1 and TRBJ2-1, is KAGVTQTPRYLIKTRGQQVTLSCSPISGHRSVSWYQQTPGQGLQFLFEYFSETQRNKGNFPGRFSGRQFSNSRSEMNVSTLELGDSALYLCASSLRTSSYNEQFFGPGTRLTVL.